The sequence of this TCR beta chain was determined in a study of cytomegalovirus exposure and HLA in healthy donors. Study-level background: Earlier, 110 million or so unique TCR beta sequences were recovered from 200 million or so T cells by an analysis. Regarding the study as a whole: Most CMV-associated TCR beta chains were later found to appear HLA-restricted. V- and J-gene trimming of TCR beta was linked (in a later analysis) to a missense DCLRE1C variant.

A remark on this clone: The antigen remains undetermined.

The PCR made use of 60 Vbeta and 13 Jbeta primers. Data came from immunoSEQ multiplex PCR; TCRdb stores just in-frame clones and leaves some out. Altogether 100,000 to 120,000 clones are present, over 65% being singletons, with the ten largest covering over 8%. The CDR3 is 14 residues long. The sample was PBMCs. This clonotype was obtained from a man in his forties in good health and CMV-seropositive. V and J are TRBV21-1 and TRBJ1-3; TRBD1 reflects the table's D call only, with no check against the DNA. TRBV21-1 represents a pseudogene. CDR3 protein: CASNLQCSGNTIYF. CDR3 nucleotide sequence: TGTGCCAGCAATTTACAGTGCTCTGGAAACACCATATATTTT.